The 27 T cell receptor beta chains listed next were all sequenced from one sample in a study of cytomegalovirus exposure and HLA in healthy donors. Primers for the PCR totalled 60 Vbeta and 13 Jbeta. Produced via immunoSEQ multiplex PCR; TCRdb's table is partial and in-frame only. The sample has about 150,000 clones; approximately 77% are singletons. The specimen was PBMCs. All receptors come from a woman in her 40s in good health and CMV-seronegative.

The chain recombines TRBV11-3 with TRBJ2-5; a possible D gene is TRBD2 (6 bases). V was clipped by 3 bases and J by 7 bases, with 12 bases between them. Germline loops: CDR1 SGHNT, CDR2 YENEEA. This CDR3 is built from 13 residues. The CDR3, as DNA: TGTGCCAGCAGCTTGTCGGGAGTGGGGACCCAGTACTTC. Translated, it gives CASSLSGVGTQYF.

The chain joins TRBV10-2 to TRBJ1-2; no clear D. With 4 bases removed from V and 3 bases from J, the gap between germline ends came to 9 bases. The CDR3 sequence is 13 residues long. Germline CDR1 is WSHSY and CDR2 is SAAADI. CDR3 sequence: CASSVRVYYGYTF. CDR3 bases: TGCGCCAGCAGTGTGAGGGTTTACTATGGCTACACCTTC.

This chain uses TRBV6-5 with TRBJ1-4; D gene uncertain. Germline CDR1 reads MNHEY; CDR2 reads SVGAGI. The CDR3 spans 15 residues. Between the trimmed V and J ends, which lost 4 bases and 8 bases, there was a span of 17 bases. The CDR3 spells CASSSQPRGREKLFF. DNA of the CDR3: TGTGCCAGCAGTTCACAGCCCCGAGGGCGAGAAAAACTGTTTTTT.

This chain uses TRBV15 with TRBJ2-7; no clear D. Germline V CDR1 and CDR2: LNHNV, YYDKDF (reference sequence). The length of the CDR3 is 15 residues. Trimming took off 0 bases at V and 5 bases at J, with 14 bases between the two ends. The DNA of the CDR3 is TGTGCCACCAGCAGAGATCTATCGACAAAAAACGAGCAGTACTTC. It is translated as CATSRDLSTKNEQYF.

This clone showed up just a few times. V and J are TRBV25-1 and TRBJ2-5, with D perhaps TRBD2 (6 bases). The CDR3 sequence is 13 residues long. The V gene lost 3 bases and the J gene lost 8 bases, with 13 bases spanning the gap. Looked up from germline, CDR1 is MGHDK and CDR2 is SYGVNS. Here the CDR3 reads CASSDRTGTTQYF. In DNA form, the CDR3 reads TGTGCCAGCAGTGACCGAACCGGGACTACCCAGTACTTC. Together with reference TRBV25-1 and TRBJ2-5, the CDR3 gives the full variable domain: EADIYQTPRYLVIGTGKKITLECSQTMGHDKMYWYQQDPGMELHLIHYSYGVNSTEKGDLSSESTVSRIRTEHFPLTLESARPSHTSQYLCASSDRTGTTQYFGPGTRLLVL.

The J gene is TRBJ2-1, the V gene TRBV5-6; TRBD2 aligns across 11 bases. V was clipped by 1 base and J by 10 bases; unmatched bases: 4. The CDR3 sequence is 14 residues long. Per germline, CDR1 SGHDT and CDR2 YYEEEE. CDR3: CASSLLTSGAEQFF. CDR3 bases: TGTGCCAGCAGCTTGTTGACTAGCGGGGCGGAGCAGTTCTTC.

V gene TRBV6-6 combines with J gene TRBJ2-7; D possibly corresponds to TRBD2 (6 bases). The length of the CDR3 is 16 residues. In germline, CDR1 is MNHNY, CDR2 SVGAGI (reference sequence). V was trimmed by 4 bases and J by 3 bases, leaving 19 bases between them. The chain's CDR3 is CASSFIRASEGYEQYF. DNA for the CDR3: TGTGCCAGCAGTTTTATCCGGGCCTCGGAGGGCTACGAGCAGTACTTC.

V and J are TRBV5-8 and TRBJ1-2; D not certain. V dropped 3 bases and J dropped 4 bases, with 10 bases sitting between them. Germline V CDR1 and CDR2: SGHTS, YDEGEE. CDR3 length equals 13 residues. CDR3 nucleotides: TGTGCCAGCAGCTCCCTTGAGGTCTATGGCTACACCTTC. Protein: CASSSLEVYGYTF.

This chain connects TRBV14 to TRBJ2-1; a weak D match, TRBD1 (6 bases). The germline V gene encodes CDR1 SGHDN and CDR2 FVKESK. This CDR3 region has 16 residues. V was trimmed by 1 base and J by 8 bases, leaving 18 bases between them. The CDR3 spells CASSQVGGAAPDEQFF. Here the CDR3 DNA reads TGTGCCAGCAGCCAAGTTGGGGGCGCGGCCCCCGATGAGCAGTTCTTC.

The V and J genes are TRBV29-1 and TRBJ1-2; perhaps TRBD1 as D (6 bases). This CDR3 region has 14 residues. Germline CDR1 and CDR2: SQVTM and ANQGSEA. V was cut by 7 bases and J by 6 bases, with 21 bases left in between. The DNA for the CDR3 is TGCAGCGGATCGTCCTTTGGGACATCGGATGGCTACACCTTC. Translating it yields CSGSSFGTSDGYTF. The full variable domain, with the rest looked up from reference TRBV29-1 and TRBJ1-2, is SAVISQKPSRDICQRGTSLTIQCQVDSQVTMMFWYRQQPGQSLTLIATANQGSEATYESGFVIDKFPISRPNLTFSTLTVSNMSPEDSSIYLCSGSSFGTSDGYTFGSGTRLTVV.

The V and J genes are TRBV4-3 and TRBJ1-3; D not resolved. Between the trimmed V and J ends, which lost 0 bases and 0 bases, there was a span of 9 bases. The V gene's germline CDR1 is LGHNA and CDR2 YSLEER. The length of the CDR3 is 16 residues. The CDR3 sequence is CASSQETQVSGNTIYF. The CDR3 DNA reads TGCGCCAGCAGCCAAGAAACCCAGGTCTCTGGAAACACCATATATTTT.

This clone appeared once. The rearrangement joins TRBV9 to TRBJ1-2; D not certain. Germline V gene sequence: CDR1 SGDLS, CDR2 YYNGEE. This CDR3 has 11 amino acids. V lost 7 bases and J lost 2, with 6 bases in between. The CDR3 DNA sequence: TGTGCCAGCGGGGAGAACTATGGCTACACCTTC. Translated, it gives CASGENYGYTF. Using reference TRBV9 and TRBJ1-2 for the parts outside the CDR3, the full variable domain is DSGVTQTPKHLITATGQRVTLRCSPRSGDLSVYWYQQSLDQGLQFLIQYYNGEERAKGNILERFSAQQFPDLHSELNLSSLELGDSALYFCASGENYGYTFGSGTRLTVV.

This chain uses TRBV29-1 with TRBJ2-4; D gene unclear. Deletions cut 0 bases from V and 0 bases from J, with 12 bases between. The CDR3 spans 16 residues. CDR1 SQVTM and CDR2 ANQGSEA come from the germline V gene. The CDR3 loop is CSVEESRRRAKNIQYF. As DNA, the CDR3 is TGCAGCGTTGAAGAAAGTAGGAGACGAGCCAAAAACATTCAGTACTTC. The variable domain in full, with the rest retrieved from reference TRBV29-1 and TRBJ2-4, is SAVISQKPSRDICQRGTSLTIQCQVDSQVTMMFWYRQQPGQSLTLIATANQGSEATYESGFVIDKFPISRPNLTFSTLTVSNMSPEDSSIYLCSVEESRRRAKNIQYFGAGTRLSVL.

The chain links TRBV19 to TRBJ1-1, with 8 nucleotides matching TRBD1. Germline assignment: CDR1 LNHDA and CDR2 SQIVND (reference sequence). With 7 bases clipped from V and 4 bases from J, the junction kept 8 bases outside the gene matches. The CDR3 loop spans 14 amino acids. In DNA form, the CDR3 reads TGTGCCAGTACTGACAGGGGAGTGAGCACTGAAGCTTTCTTT. Its protein is CASTDRGVSTEAFF.

This rearrangement joins TRBV27 to TRBJ1-6; D remains ambiguous. CDR1 is MNHEY and CDR2 is SMNVEV in the germline V gene (reference sequence). The V end lost 11 bases, the J end lost 7 bases, and 12 bases lay between the germline ends. The CDR3 is 12 amino acids. The CDR3, as DNA: TGTGCCTGCCGGGAAGGAAATTCACCCCTCCACTTT. Amino acid sequence: CACREGNSPLHF.

The chain uses TRBV7-9 and TRBJ2-7; 10 bases are a match to TRBD2. The ends lost 5 bases at V and 7 bases at J; junction bases unmatched: 11. The CDR3 consists of 15 residues. CDR1 and CDR2 from the germline V gene are SEHNR and FQNEAQ (reference sequence). Here the CDR3 reads CASSRSGGNTGEQYF. CDR3 nucleotides: TGTGCCAGCAGCCGTAGCGGGGGGAATACGGGGGAGCAGTACTTC.

The CDR3: CASSQDPGESTDTQYF. The CDR3 region has the DNA TGCGCCAGCAGCCAAGATCCAGGGGAAAGCACAGATACGCAGTATTTT. This chain uses TRBV4-1 with TRBJ2-3, with D possibly being TRBD1 (6 bases). This CDR3 has 16 amino acids. Trimming took 0 bases from V and 0 from J, leaving 10 bases between them. Germline V gene sequence: CDR1 MGHRA, CDR2 YSYEKL.

This clone came up a few times. The gene calls are TRBV4-1 and TRBJ2-3; 12 bases agree with TRBD1. V trimming: 4 bases; J trimming: 8 bases; junction bases outside the gene matches: 13. The CDR3 extends over 17 amino acids. Looked up from germline, CDR1 is MGHRA and CDR2 is YSYEKL. The CDR3 region is CASSRPGTGGAESTQYF. As DNA, the CDR3 is TGCGCCAGCAGCCGACCGGGGACAGGGGGCGCAGAAAGTACGCAGTATTTT.

This clone has a handful of counts. The chain recombines TRBV27 with TRBJ2-2, with D possibly TRBD1 on 5 matching bases. The CDR3 spans 16 residues. Deletions cut 5 bases from V and 4 bases from J, with 17 bases between. Germline CDR1 MNHEY, CDR2 SMNVEV (reference sequence). CDR3 DNA: TGTGCCAGCAGTATAACTCAGGGCCTGGGCACCGGGGAGCTGTTTTTT. Its translation: CASSITQGLGTGELFF.

V and J are TRBV21-1 and TRBJ2-2; the table assigns TRBD1, which was not confirmed against the DNA. TRBV21-1 is tagged as a pseudogene. The CDR3 covers 18 residues. The CDR3 is CASSFPHPTGTNTGELFF. CDR3 DNA sequence: TGTGCCAGCAGCTTTCCTCATCCGACAGGGACAAACACCGGGGAGCTGTTTTTT.

V and J are TRBV29-1 and TRBJ1-1; D not certain. The germline V and J ends were trimmed by 8 bases and 0 bases, with 13 bases remaining between them. Per germline, CDR1 SQVTM and CDR2 ANQGSEA. This CDR3 comprises 13 residues. DNA of the CDR3: TGCAGCCTGGGTAGACACATGAACACTGAAGCTTTCTTT. Translation: CSLGRHMNTEAFF.

V and J are TRBV18 and TRBJ1-4, with a tentative D call TRBD1 (6 bases). V lost 6 bases and J 4 bases, leaving 18 bases between the germline ends. The CDR3 consists of 16 residues. The V gene's germline CDR1 is KGHSH and CDR2 LQKENI. CDR3 bases: TGTGCCAGCTCCTCTCGTCAGGACAGCTATAATGAAAAACTGTTTTTT. It is translated as CASSSRQDSYNEKLFF.

In DNA form, the CDR3 reads TGTGCCAGCAGCTTAGACAGGGACACCGGGGAGCTGTTTTTT. Its translation: CASSLDRDTGELFF. The genes are TRBV11-2 and TRBJ2-2; tentatively, D is TRBD1 (5 bases). This CDR3 has 14 amino acids. Germline CDR1 reads SGHAT; CDR2 reads FQNNGV. The V end was cut by 0 bases, the J end by 3 bases, with 5 bases between. The full variable domain, rest sourced from reference TRBV11-2 and TRBJ2-2, is EAGVAQSPRYKIIEKRQSVAFWCNPISGHATLYWYQQILGQGPKLLIQFQNNGVVDDSQLPKDRFSAERLKGVDSTLKIQPAKLEDSAVYLCASSLDRDTGELFFGEGSRLTVL.

V is TRBV25-1 and J is TRBJ1-1, with unresolved D. Deletions cut 7 bases from V and 1 base from J, with 10 bases between. This CDR3 is built from 13 residues. The V gene's germline CDR1 is MGHDK and CDR2 SYGVNS. This chain's CDR3 is CASTPAGNTEAFF. Written as DNA, the CDR3 is TGTGCCAGCACCCCCGCAGGGAACACTGAAGCTTTCTTT.

The rearrangement links TRBV29-1 to TRBJ2-5; no clear D. Germline lookup yields CDR1 SQVTM and CDR2 ANQGSEA. The germline V and J ends were trimmed by 5 bases and 0 bases, with 4 bases remaining between them. The CDR3 runs 11 residues. The CDR3 sequence: CSVSYQETQYF. The CDR3 coding sequence is TGCAGCGTTTCTTACCAAGAGACCCAGTACTTC.

The V and J genes are TRBV27 and TRBJ1-6, with D perhaps matching TRBD1 (6 bases). Germline V gene sequence: CDR1 MNHEY, CDR2 SMNVEV (reference sequence). This CDR3 has 13 amino acids. The V and J ends lost 3 bases and 13 bases respectively, with 13 bases between them. CDR3 in amino acids: CASSFALDRPLHF. The CDR3 DNA follows: TGTGCCAGCAGTTTTGCACTTGACAGGCCCCTCCACTTT.

This chain uses TRBV19 with TRBJ1-1, with unresolved D. The CDR3 is 15 residues long. The germline gives CDR1 LNHDA, CDR2 SQIVND (reference sequence). Trimming stripped 2 bases from V and 6 bases from J, with 16 bases between. The CDR3 sequence: CASSIPGIPNAEAFF. The CDR3 DNA is TGTGCCAGTAGTATACCGGGGATCCCCAACGCTGAAGCTTTCTTT.